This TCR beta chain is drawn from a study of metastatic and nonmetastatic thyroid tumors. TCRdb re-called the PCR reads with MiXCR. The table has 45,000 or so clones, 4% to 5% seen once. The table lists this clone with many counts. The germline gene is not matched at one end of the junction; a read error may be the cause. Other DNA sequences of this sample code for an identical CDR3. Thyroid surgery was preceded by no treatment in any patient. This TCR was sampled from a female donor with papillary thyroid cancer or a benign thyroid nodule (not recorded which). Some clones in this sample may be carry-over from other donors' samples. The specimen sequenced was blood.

CDR3 amino acids: CASTTDYMNTEAFF. The CDR3 coding sequence is TGTGCCAGCACTACAGATTACATGAACACCGAAGCTTTCTTT. The genes are TRBV27 and TRBJ1-1; D gene uncertain. CDR1 is MNHEY and CDR2 is SMNVEV in the germline V gene (reference sequence). The CDR3 spans 14 residues.